The 3 T cell receptor beta chains in this list originate from one sample, sequenced in a study of CD8+ T cells in alopecia areata. cDNA serving as the sequencing template came from extracted, reverse transcribed RNA. TCRdb's copy holds only in-frame clones and misses some; the assay was immunoSEQ multiplex PCR. The data contain about 110,000 clones, almost 60% of them singletons. Sequenced material: CD8+ T cells sorted from blood. These receptors were collected from a human donor in good health.

The rearrangement joins TRBV28 to TRBJ2-3; 7 bases are a match to TRBD2. V trimming: 2 bases; J trimming: 2 bases; junction bases outside the gene matches: 4. Germline CDR1 reads MDHEN; CDR2 reads SYDVKM. This CDR3 spans 15 amino acids. The CDR3 DNA reads TGTGCCAGCAGTTTAATGGCGGGGGACACAGATACGCAGTATTTT. As protein: CASSLMAGDTDTQYF.

J is TRBJ2-2 and V is TRBV9, with 11 bases matching TRBD2. From germline, CDR1 is SGDLS and CDR2 YYNGEE. V shed 5 bases, J shed 2 bases, and the junction held 5 bases outside the gene matches. CDR3 length equals 16 residues. The CDR3 nucleotides read TGTGCCAGCAGGGATGGGACTAGCGGAAACACCGGGGAGCTGTTTTTT. Its translation: CASRDGTSGNTGELFF.

The chain carries TRBV6-8 and TRBJ2-3; D call uncertain. Germline lookup yields CDR1 MNHGY and CDR2 SAAAGT. The CDR3 has 14 amino acids. Deletions cut 11 bases from V and 0 bases from J, with 15 bases between. DNA of the CDR3: TGTGCCGGTTTGGACCGAGCTAGCACAGATACGCAGTATTTT. It is translated as CAGLDRASTDTQYF.